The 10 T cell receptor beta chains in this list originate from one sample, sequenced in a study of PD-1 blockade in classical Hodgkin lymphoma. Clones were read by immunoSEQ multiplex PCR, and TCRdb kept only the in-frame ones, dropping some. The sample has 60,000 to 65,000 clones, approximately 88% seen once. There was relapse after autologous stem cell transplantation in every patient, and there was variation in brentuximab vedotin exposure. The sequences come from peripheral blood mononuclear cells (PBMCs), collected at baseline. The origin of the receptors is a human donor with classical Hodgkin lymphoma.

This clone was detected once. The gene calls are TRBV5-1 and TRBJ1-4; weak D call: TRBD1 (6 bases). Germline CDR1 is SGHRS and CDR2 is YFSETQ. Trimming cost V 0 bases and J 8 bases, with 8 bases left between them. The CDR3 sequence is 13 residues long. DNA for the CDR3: TGCGCCAGCAGCTTGGCAGGGGTAGAAAAACTGTTTTTT. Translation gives CASSLAGVEKLFF.

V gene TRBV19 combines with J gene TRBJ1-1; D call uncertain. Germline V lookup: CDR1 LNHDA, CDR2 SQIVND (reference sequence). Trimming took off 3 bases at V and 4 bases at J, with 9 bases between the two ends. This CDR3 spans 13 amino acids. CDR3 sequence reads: CASSISYGTEAFF. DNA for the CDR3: TGTGCCAGTAGTATCTCGTATGGCACTGAAGCTTTCTTT.

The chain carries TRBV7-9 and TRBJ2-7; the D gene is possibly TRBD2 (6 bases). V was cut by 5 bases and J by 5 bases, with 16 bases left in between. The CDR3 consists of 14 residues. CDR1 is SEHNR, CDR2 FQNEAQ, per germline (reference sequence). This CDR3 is CASSPGSWGDEQYF. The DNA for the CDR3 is TGTGCCAGCAGCCCGGGAAGTTGGGGGGACGAGCAGTACTTC.

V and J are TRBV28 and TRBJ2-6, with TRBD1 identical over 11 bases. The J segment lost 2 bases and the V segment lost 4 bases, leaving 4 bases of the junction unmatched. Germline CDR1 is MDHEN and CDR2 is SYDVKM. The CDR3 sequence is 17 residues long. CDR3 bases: TGTGCCAGCAGTTCGGGACAGGGGGTTACTGGGGCCAACGTCCTGACTTTC. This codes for CASSSGQGVTGANVLTF.

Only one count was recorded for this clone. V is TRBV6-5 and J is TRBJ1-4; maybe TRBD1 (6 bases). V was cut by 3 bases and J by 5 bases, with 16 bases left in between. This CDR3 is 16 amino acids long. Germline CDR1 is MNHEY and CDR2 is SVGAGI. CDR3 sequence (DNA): TGTGCCAGCAGTTATAGGGGTGGACAGACGAATGAAAAACTGTTTTTT. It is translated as CASSYRGGQTNEKLFF.

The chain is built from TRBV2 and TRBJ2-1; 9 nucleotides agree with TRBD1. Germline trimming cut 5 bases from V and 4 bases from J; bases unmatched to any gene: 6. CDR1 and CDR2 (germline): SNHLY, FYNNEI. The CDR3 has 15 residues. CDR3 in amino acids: CASSSDRGDYNEQFF. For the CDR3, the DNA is TGTGCCAGCAGTTCCGACAGGGGGGATTACAATGAGCAGTTCTTC. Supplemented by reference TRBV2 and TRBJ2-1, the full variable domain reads EPEVTQTPSHQVTQMGQEVILRCVPISNHLYFYWYRQILGQKVEFLVSFYNNEISEKSEIFDDQFSVERPDGSNFTLKIRSTKLEDSAMYFCASSSDRGDYNEQFFGPGTRLTVL.

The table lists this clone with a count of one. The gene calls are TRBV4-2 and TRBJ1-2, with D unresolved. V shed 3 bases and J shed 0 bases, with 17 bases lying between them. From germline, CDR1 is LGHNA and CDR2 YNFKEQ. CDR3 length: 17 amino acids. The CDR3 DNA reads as TGTGCCAGCAGCCACCCCCTAGAGCAAGGAGCTAACTATGGCTACACCTTC. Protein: CASSHPLEQGANYGYTF.

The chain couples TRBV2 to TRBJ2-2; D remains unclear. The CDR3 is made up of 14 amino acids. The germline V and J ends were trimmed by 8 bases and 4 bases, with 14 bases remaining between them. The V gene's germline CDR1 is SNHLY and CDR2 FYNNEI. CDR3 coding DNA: TGTGCCAGCTTCTGGAGACTCGGCACCGGGGAGCTGTTTTTT. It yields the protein CASFWRLGTGELFF.

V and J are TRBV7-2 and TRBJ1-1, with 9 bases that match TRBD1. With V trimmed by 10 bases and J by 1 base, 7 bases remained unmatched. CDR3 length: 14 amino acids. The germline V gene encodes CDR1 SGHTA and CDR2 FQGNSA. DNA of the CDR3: TGTGCCAACAAAGAGGGACAGGGGAACACTGAAGCTTTCTTT. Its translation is CANKEGQGNTEAFF.

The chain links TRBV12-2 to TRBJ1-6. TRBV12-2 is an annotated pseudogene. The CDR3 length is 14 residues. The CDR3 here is CASSLAGWNSPLHF. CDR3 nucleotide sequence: TGTGCCAGCAGCTTAGCCGGGTGGAATTCACCCCTCCACTTT.